This T cell receptor beta chain was captured in a study of shared clonotypes between healthy human individuals. Cells designated naive CD8 were CD45RO-negative and were positively selected for CCR7, with terminally differentiated effector memory CD45RA+ cells excluded. Method: immunoSEQ multiplex PCR; TCRdb's copy keeps in-frame clones and lacks some. The sample holds about 2.1 million clones, around 93% seen once. With 0 bases removed from V and 4 bases from J, the gap between germline ends came to 10 bases. The CDR3 covers 15 residues. The germline V gene encodes CDR1 LNHDA and CDR2 SQIVND (reference sequence).

Sequencing used naive CD8+ T cells from PBMCs. V gene TRBV19 combines with J gene TRBJ2-1; D is tentatively TRBD1 or TRBD2 (5 bases each). This sequence originates from a man aged 18 to 30 in good health. Some clones in this sample may be carry-over from other donors' samples. The CDR3 spells CASSIEGDGYNEQFF. The DNA for the CDR3 is TGTGCCAGTAGTATAGAAGGGGACGGTTACAATGAGCAGTTCTTC.